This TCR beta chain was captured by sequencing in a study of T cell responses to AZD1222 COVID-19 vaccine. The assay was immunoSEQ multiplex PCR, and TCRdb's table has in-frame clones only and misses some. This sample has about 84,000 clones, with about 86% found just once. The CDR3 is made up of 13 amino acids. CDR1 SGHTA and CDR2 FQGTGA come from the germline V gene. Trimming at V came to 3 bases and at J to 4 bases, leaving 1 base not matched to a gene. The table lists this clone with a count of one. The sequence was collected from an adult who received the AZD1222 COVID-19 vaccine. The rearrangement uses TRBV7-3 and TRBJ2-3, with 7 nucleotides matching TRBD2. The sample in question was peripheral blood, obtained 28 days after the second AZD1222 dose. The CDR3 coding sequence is TGTGCCAGCAGCTTGCGGGAGTCAGATACGCAGTATTTT. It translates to CASSLRESDTQYF.